These 25 T cell receptor beta chains were sequenced from one sample in a study of Ad26.COV2.S vaccination and SARS-CoV-2 variants. The table came from immunoSEQ multiplex PCR; TCRdb's copy has only in-frame clones and leaves some out. The table records hundreds of thousands of clones, around nine tenths of them present only once. The treatment: 15 to 20 received Ad26.COV2.S at low or high dose, single or two shots; 5 received placebo; per-sample allocation not given. Following the first vaccine or placebo injection, samples were taken on day 63. The source material was peripheral blood, sampled in a trial of Ad26.COV2.S vaccine versus placebo. The source is a person aged 18 to 59 who received the Ad26.COV2.S COVID-19 vaccine or a placebo.

The CDR3 loop reads CASSTTAYEQYF. In nucleotides, the CDR3 is TGTGCCAGCAGTACTACAGCGTACGAGCAGTACTTC. This chain links TRBV12-3 or TRBV12-4 with TRBJ2-7, with D unclear. This CDR3 is built from 12 residues. V was trimmed by 5 bases and J by 4 bases, leaving 9 bases between them.

The chain recombines TRBV7-2 with TRBJ1-5, with 8 bases lining up with TRBD1. V dropped 5 bases and J dropped 7; count of bases not matched to a gene: 7. This CDR3 is 14 amino acids long. Germline V gives CDR1 SGHTA, CDR2 FQGNSA. CDR3 coding DNA: TGTGCCAGCAGCCAGCGACAGGGGATCCAGCCCCAGCATTTT. The encoded protein is CASSQRQGIQPQHF.

The chain employs TRBV6-5 and TRBJ1-1; a possible D gene is TRBD1 (5 bases). Trimming stripped 0 bases from V and 4 bases from J, with 12 bases between. The CDR3 runs 15 residues. Germline V CDR1 and CDR2: MNHEY, SVGAGI. CDR3 sequence: CASSYSRTGGTEAFF. DNA of the CDR3: TGTGCCAGCAGTTACTCGAGAACGGGGGGCACTGAAGCTTTCTTT.

CDR3 in DNA: TGTGCCAGCAGCTTAGGAGGGGCGGGCCCCTATGGTAGCCAGTACTTC. It is translated as CASSLGGAGPYGSQYF. The chain links TRBV7-6 to TRBJ2-5, with D perhaps given as TRBD1 or TRBD2 (5 bases each). V shed 1 base and J shed 10 bases, with 22 bases lying between them. The CDR3 totals 16 residues. Germline values: CDR1 SGHVS, CDR2 FNYEAQ.

CDR3 nucleotides: TGTGCCAGCAGCTCCCGACAGGGTAACTACGAGCAGTACTTC. It specifies CASSSRQGNYEQYF. The chain combines TRBV7-2 with TRBJ2-7; 7 bases are a match to TRBD1. From germline, CDR1 is SGHTA and CDR2 FQGNSA. This CDR3 spans 14 amino acids. Losses at the gene ends were 4 bases for V and 3 bases for J; bases not matched to a gene: 6.

The rearrangement joins TRBV2 to TRBJ2-3; maybe TRBD1 (6 bases). Germline V CDR1 and CDR2: SNHLY, FYNNEI. CDR3 length: 12 residues. The V gene lost 6 bases and the J gene lost 6 bases, with 10 bases spanning the gap. In nucleotides, the CDR3 is TGTGCCAGCAGAACCCAGGGGGATACGCAGTATTTT. Translating it yields CASRTQGDTQYF.

This clone was detected only once. V and J are TRBV9 and TRBJ1-5, with 8 bases aligning to TRBD1. V lost 0 bases to trimming and J lost 0 bases; unmatched junction nucleotides: 11. CDR1 is SGDLS and CDR2 is YYNGEE in the germline V gene. The CDR3 length is 19 residues. The CDR3 loop reads CASSVGPGGPGYSNQPQHF. In DNA form, the CDR3 reads TGTGCCAGCAGCGTAGGTCCAGGGGGCCCTGGTTATAGCAATCAGCCCCAGCATTTT. Using reference TRBV9 and TRBJ1-5 for the parts outside the CDR3, the full variable domain is DSGVTQTPKHLITATGQRVTLRCSPRSGDLSVYWYQQSLDQGLQFLIQYYNGEERAKGNILERFSAQQFPDLHSELNLSSLELGDSALYFCASSVGPGGPGYSNQPQHFGDGTRLSIL.

The table lists this clone with a count of one. The rearrangement links TRBV6-5 to TRBJ2-5; 9 positions match TRBD2. There are 14 residues in the CDR3. The V segment lost 3 bases and the J segment 3 bases; nucleotides outside the gene matches: 2. Germline-derived CDR1 and CDR2 are MNHEY and SVGAGI. CDR3 nucleotide sequence: TGTGCCAGCAGTTATGCGGGGGGGGAAGAGACCCAGTACTTC. Amino acid sequence: CASSYAGGEETQYF.

This sequence joins TRBV13 and TRBJ1-2; D is possibly TRBD1 (6 bases). Germline loops: CDR1 PRHDT, CDR2 FYEKMQ (reference sequence). V was trimmed by 5 bases and J by 7 bases, leaving 17 bases between them. The CDR3 totals 14 residues. The DNA of the CDR3 is TGTGCCAGCAGCCTAGAGAGGGGGTTATCTGGCTACACCTTC. Amino acids: CASSLERGLSGYTF.

The rearrangement joins TRBV20-1 to TRBJ1-4; no firm D call. CDR3 length equals 13 residues. Germline V gives CDR1 DFQATT, CDR2 SNEGSKA (reference sequence). V gave up 3 bases and J gave up 6 bases, with 11 bases separating them. The CDR3 protein is CSASRDGDEKLFF. CDR3 in DNA: TGCAGTGCTAGTCGGGATGGTGATGAAAAACTGTTTTTT.

The genes are TRBV18 and TRBJ1-2; D might be TRBD1 (6 bases). Germline V CDR1 and CDR2: KGHSH, LQKENI. The CDR3 is 17 amino acids. V was pared by 6 bases and J by 0 bases, with 20 bases between. The CDR3 spells CASSLRDTPQANYGYTF. The CDR3 DNA reads TGTGCCAGCTCTCTCCGGGACACTCCTCAAGCTAACTATGGCTACACCTTC.

The chain joins TRBV28 to TRBJ1-5, with TRBD1 matching over 9 bases. Germline CDR1 MDHEN, CDR2 SYDVKM. V shed 6 bases, J shed 7 bases, and the junction held 1 base outside the gene matches. The CDR3 runs 12 residues. The CDR3 DNA follows: TGTGCCAGCAGGACAGGGGGACAGCCCCAGCATTTT. This encodes CASRTGGQPQHF.

This clone was seen just once. This rearrangement joins TRBV11-3 to TRBJ1-1; 7 positions agree with TRBD1. The CDR3 is made up of 14 amino acids. Germline values: CDR1 SGHNT, CDR2 YENEEA. With 3 bases clipped from V and 5 bases from J, the junction kept 6 bases outside the gene matches. The CDR3 sequence: CASSLGRGRTEAFF. The CDR3 coding sequence is TGTGCCAGCAGCTTGGGCAGGGGGAGAACTGAAGCTTTCTTT.

This rearrangement joins TRBV3-1 (or the pseudogene TRBV3-2) to TRBJ2-7; D uncertain. CDR1 and CDR2 from the germline V gene are LGHDT and YNNKEL (reference sequence). Trimming removed 0 bases from V and 4 bases from J, with 13 bases in between. The CDR3 totals 15 residues. CDR3 coding DNA: TGTGCCAGCAGCCAAGATAATTGGCAGCCTTACGAGCAGTACTTC. Its protein is CASSQDNWQPYEQYF.

The V and J genes are TRBV29-1 and TRBJ2-1; 8 bases align to TRBD2. The CDR3 covers 17 residues. Germline values: CDR1 SQVTM, CDR2 ANQGSEA. Trimming at V came to 5 bases and at J to 1 base, leaving 13 bases not matched to a gene. In DNA form, the CDR3 reads TGCAGCGTTAGACTATCGGGGGGGGATTATTCCTACAATGAGCAGTTCTTC. Encoded protein: CSVRLSGGDYSYNEQFF.

The chain is built from TRBV10-2 and TRBJ2-7; no clear D gene. Germline CDR1 WSHSY, CDR2 SAAADI. V was pared by 8 bases and J by 3 bases, with 11 bases between. This CDR3 has 12 residues. In DNA form, the CDR3 reads TGCGCCAGCGGGCAAAGCCTCTACGAGCAGTACTTC. It specifies CASGQSLYEQYF.

The CDR3 region is CASGGMGQQETQYF. CDR3 in DNA: TGTGCTAGTGGTGGGATGGGACAGCAAGAGACCCAGTACTTC. V gene TRBV12-5 combines with J gene TRBJ2-5; 7 bases fit TRBD1. Germline CDR1 LGHNT, CDR2 FRNRAP. The CDR3 is made up of 14 amino acids. V shed 5 bases and J 2 bases; nucleotides not matched to a gene: 5.

This clone was observed a single time. J is TRBJ1-6 and V is TRBV6-6; D remains ambiguous. The length of the CDR3 is 15 residues. The germline V and J ends were trimmed by 2 bases and 2 bases, with 7 bases remaining between them. Germline V CDR1 and CDR2: MNHNY, SVGAGI (reference sequence). The CDR3, as DNA: TGTGCCAGCAGTTACGACCGTACCTATAATTCACCCCTCCACTTT. As protein: CASSYDRTYNSPLHF.

V usage is TRBV15 and J usage is TRBJ2-7, with TRBD1 matching 10 bases. The CDR3 length is 15 residues. V shed 1 base and J 0 bases; nucleotides not matched to a gene: 0. Germline lookup yields CDR1 LNHNV and CDR2 YYDKDF (reference sequence). The DNA of the CDR3 is TGTGCCACCAGCAGAGGACAGGGGGCCTCCTACGAGCAGTACTTC. This sequence encodes CATSRGQGASYEQYF. The whole variable domain, filled in from reference TRBV15 and TRBJ2-7, reads DAMVIQNPRYQVTQFGKPVTLSCSQTLNHNVMYWYQQKSSQAPKLLFHYYDKDFNNEADTPDNFQSRRPNTSFCFLDIRSPGLGDTAMYLCATSRGQGASYEQYFGPGTRLTVT.

The rearrangement joins TRBV27 to TRBJ1-1; D is undetermined. With 3 bases removed from V and 1 base from J, the gap between germline ends came to 6 bases. Germline V gene sequence: CDR1 MNHEY, CDR2 SMNVEV (reference sequence). This CDR3 has 13 amino acids. The CDR3, as DNA: TGTGCCAGCAGTTTTTTACAGAACACTGAAGCTTTCTTT. As protein: CASSFLQNTEAFF.

The chain couples TRBV11-3 to TRBJ1-1; D not resolved. Trimming removed 4 bases at V and 8 bases at J, with 14 bases between. CDR1 is SGHNT and CDR2 is YENEEA in the germline V gene. The length of the CDR3 is 13 residues. CDR3 DNA sequence: TGTGCCAGCAGCTCCCATCCCGGAAACGAAGCTTTCTTT. This sequence encodes CASSSHPGNEAFF.

This clone has only one observation. The rearrangement joins TRBV9 to TRBJ1-5, with D maybe TRBD1 (6 bases). The V end was cut by 4 bases, the J end by 2 bases, with 22 bases between. This CDR3 has 18 residues. Germline V gene lookup returns CDR1 SGDLS and CDR2 YYNGEE. CDR3 coding DNA: TGTGCCAGCAGCCCCGACCGGAGGGGGGGCGCTGGCAATCAGCCCCAGCATTTT. Its translation is CASSPDRRGGAGNQPQHF. The full variable domain, completed using reference TRBV9 and TRBJ1-5, is DSGVTQTPKHLITATGQRVTLRCSPRSGDLSVYWYQQSLDQGLQFLIQYYNGEERAKGNILERFSAQQFPDLHSELNLSSLELGDSALYFCASSPDRRGGAGNQPQHFGDGTRLSIL.

The V and J genes are TRBV28 and TRBJ2-5; TRBD1 matches at 11 bases. The V gene's germline CDR1 is MDHEN and CDR2 SYDVKM. Trimming at V came to 5 bases and at J to 2 bases, leaving 10 bases not matched to a gene. The CDR3 covers 17 residues. The CDR3 DNA sequence: TGTGCCAGCAGTCATCGATTCCGGGACAGGGGGCAAGAGACCCAGTACTTC. The encoded protein is CASSHRFRDRGQETQYF.

Only a few counts were recorded for this clone. The rearrangement joins TRBV18 to TRBJ1-2, with D possibly TRBD1 on 6 matching bases. The CDR3 totals 14 residues. Germline V lookup: CDR1 KGHSH, CDR2 LQKENI. V gave up 3 bases and J gave up 6 bases, with 14 bases separating them. The DNA of the CDR3 is TGTGCCAGCTCACCCCAACAGGGTTTCGATGGCTACACCTTC. As protein: CASSPQQGFDGYTF.

There are a few counts of this clone. The chain joins TRBV5-6 to TRBJ1-5; D gene unclear. Germline lookup yields CDR1 SGHDT and CDR2 YYEEEE. V shed 4 bases and J shed 2 bases, with 4 bases lying between them. The CDR3 consists of 12 residues. CDR3 DNA: TGTGCCAGCAGCACACGCAATCAGCCCCAGCATTTT. Amino acid sequence: CASSTRNQPQHF.